Below, one T cell receptor beta chain is given with its context. CDR1 is SGHTA, CDR2 FQGNSA, per germline. The CDR3 consists of 15 residues. V lost 0 bases to trimming and J lost 7 bases, with 15 bases between them. The assay was immunoSEQ multiplex PCR, and TCRdb's table has in-frame clones only and misses some. The table has 330,000 or so clones, roughly 89% seen once. The data derive from a study of cytomegalovirus exposure and HLA in healthy donors. The sequence derives from a woman under 30 in good health and CMV-seronegative. This sequence joins TRBV7-2 and TRBJ2-5; tentative D call: TRBD2 (5 bases). The sequenced material came from PBMCs. The CDR3 reads CASSLALAVVATQYF. CDR3 bases: TGTGCCAGCAGCTTAGCCCTAGCTGTAGTTGCGACCCAGTACTTC.